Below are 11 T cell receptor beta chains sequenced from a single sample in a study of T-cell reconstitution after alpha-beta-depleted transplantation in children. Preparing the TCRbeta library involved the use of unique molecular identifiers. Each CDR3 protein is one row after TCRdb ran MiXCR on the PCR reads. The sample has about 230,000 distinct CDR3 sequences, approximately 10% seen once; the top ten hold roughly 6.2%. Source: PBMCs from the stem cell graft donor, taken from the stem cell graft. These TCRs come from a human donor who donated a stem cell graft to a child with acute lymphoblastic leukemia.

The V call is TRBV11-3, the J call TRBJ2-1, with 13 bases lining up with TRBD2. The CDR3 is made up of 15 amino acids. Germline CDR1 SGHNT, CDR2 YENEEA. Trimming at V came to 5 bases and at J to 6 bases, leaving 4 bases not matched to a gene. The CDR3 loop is CASSLGTSGTNEQFF. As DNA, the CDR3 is TGTGCCAGCAGCCTTGGGACTAGCGGGACCAATGAGCAGTTCTTC. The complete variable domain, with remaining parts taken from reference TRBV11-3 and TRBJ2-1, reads EAGVVQSPRYKIIEKKQPVAFWCNPISGHNTLYWYLQNLGQGPELLIRYENEEAVDDSQLPKDRFSAERLKGVDSTLKIQPAELGDSAVYLCASSLGTSGTNEQFFGPGTRLTVL.

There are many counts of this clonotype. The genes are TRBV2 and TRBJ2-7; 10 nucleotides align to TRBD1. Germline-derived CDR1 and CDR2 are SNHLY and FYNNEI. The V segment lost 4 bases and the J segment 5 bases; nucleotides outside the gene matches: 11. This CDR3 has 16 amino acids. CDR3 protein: CASSVGAGQGGNEQYF. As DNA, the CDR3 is TGTGCCAGCAGTGTGGGGGCCGGACAGGGGGGAAACGAGCAGTACTTC. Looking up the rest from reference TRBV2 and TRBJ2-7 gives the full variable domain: EPEVTQTPSHQVTQMGQEVILRCVPISNHLYFYWYRQILGQKVEFLVSFYNNEISEKSEIFDDQFSVERPDGSNFTLKIRSTKLEDSAMYFCASSVGAGQGGNEQYFGPGTRLTVT.

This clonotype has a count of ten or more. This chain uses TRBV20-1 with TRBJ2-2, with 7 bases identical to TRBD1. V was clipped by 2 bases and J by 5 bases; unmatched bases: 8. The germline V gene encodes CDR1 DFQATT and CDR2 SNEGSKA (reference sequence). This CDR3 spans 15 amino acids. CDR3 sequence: CSARSDRELTGELFF. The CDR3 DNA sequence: TGCAGTGCTAGATCCGACAGGGAACTAACCGGGGAGCTGTTTTTT.

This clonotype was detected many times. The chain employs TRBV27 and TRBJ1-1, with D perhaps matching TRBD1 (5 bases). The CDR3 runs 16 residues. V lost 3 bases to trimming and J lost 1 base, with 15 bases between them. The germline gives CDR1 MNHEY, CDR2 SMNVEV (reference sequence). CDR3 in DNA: TGTGCCAGCAGTTTTCAGGGCAGGCGCTGGAACACTGAAGCTTTCTTT. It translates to CASSFQGRRWNTEAFF.

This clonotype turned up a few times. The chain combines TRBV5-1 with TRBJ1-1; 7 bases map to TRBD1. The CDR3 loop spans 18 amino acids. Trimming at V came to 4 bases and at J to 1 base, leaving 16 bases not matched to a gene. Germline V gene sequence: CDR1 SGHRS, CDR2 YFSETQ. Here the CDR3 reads CASSRSSPGQTKNTEAFF. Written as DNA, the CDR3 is TGCGCCAGCAGCCGATCAAGTCCGGGACAGACGAAGAACACTGAAGCTTTCTTT.

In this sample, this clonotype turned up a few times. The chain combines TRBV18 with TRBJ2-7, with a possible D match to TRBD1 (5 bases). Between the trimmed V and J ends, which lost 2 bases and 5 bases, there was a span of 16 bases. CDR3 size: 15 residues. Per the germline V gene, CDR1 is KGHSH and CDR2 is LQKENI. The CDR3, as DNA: TGTGCCAGCTCACCATTGCTGCAGGGATTCAACGAGCAGTACTTC. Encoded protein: CASSPLLQGFNEQYF.

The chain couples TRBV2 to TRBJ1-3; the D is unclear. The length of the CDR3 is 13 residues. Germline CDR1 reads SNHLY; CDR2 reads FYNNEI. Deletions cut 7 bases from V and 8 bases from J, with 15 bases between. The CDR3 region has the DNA TGTGCCAGCATCTTGGGAGTCGGGGACACCATATATTTT. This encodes CASILGVGDTIYF. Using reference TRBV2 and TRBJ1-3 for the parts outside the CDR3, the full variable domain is EPEVTQTPSHQVTQMGQEVILRCVPISNHLYFYWYRQILGQKVEFLVSFYNNEISEKSEIFDDQFSVERPDGSNFTLKIRSTKLEDSAMYFCASILGVGDTIYFGEGSWLTVV.

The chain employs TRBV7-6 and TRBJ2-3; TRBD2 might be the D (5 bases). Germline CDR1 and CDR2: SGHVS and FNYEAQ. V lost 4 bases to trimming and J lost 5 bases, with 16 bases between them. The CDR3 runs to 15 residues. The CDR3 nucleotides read TGTGCCAGCAGCTCCGGACTTGGGTCCGTAGATACGCAGTATTTT. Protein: CASSSGLGSVDTQYF.

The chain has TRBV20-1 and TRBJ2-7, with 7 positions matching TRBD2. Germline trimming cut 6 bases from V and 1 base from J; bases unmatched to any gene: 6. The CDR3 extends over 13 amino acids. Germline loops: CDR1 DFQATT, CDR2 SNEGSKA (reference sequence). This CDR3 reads CSAKPAGSYEQYF. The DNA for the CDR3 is TGCAGTGCCAAACCAGCGGGGTCCTACGAGCAGTACTTC.

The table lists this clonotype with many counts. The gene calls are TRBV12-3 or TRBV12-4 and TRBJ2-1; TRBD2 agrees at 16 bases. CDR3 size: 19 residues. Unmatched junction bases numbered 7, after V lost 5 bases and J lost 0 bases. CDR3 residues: CASSGAGLAGGPSYNEQFF. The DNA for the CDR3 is TGTGCCAGCAGTGGCGCGGGACTAGCGGGGGGGCCCTCCTACAATGAGCAGTTCTTC.

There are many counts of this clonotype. The CDR3 coding sequence is TGCGCCAGCAGCCAAGACGGAAGGCGGGACACTGAAGCTTTCTTT. This translates into CASSQDGRRDTEAFF. The chain uses TRBV4-3 and TRBJ1-1; D is uncertain. The CDR3 contains 15 residues. CDR1 and CDR2 (germline): LGHNA, YSLEER. Trimming stripped 0 bases from V and 3 bases from J, with 11 bases between.